This T cell receptor (beta chain) stems from a study of blood T cell repertoires in COVID-19 (TCRdb year 2020). A note on the overall study: The collaborator samples originated in the United States, Italy and Spain and spanned the acute and convalescent phases of COVID-19. The material from the prospective study consisted of cDNA or gDNA derived from T cells, B-cell-depleted T cells, or PBMCs. The dataset comprised deeply sampled blood TCRbeta repertoires from subjects exposed to, actively infected with, or recovered from COVID-19. The repertoires were made available in a free public database intended to serve as a resource for research on the immune response to SARS-CoV-2. Samples came from the ongoing ImmuneRACE study (first 160 participants) plus 1,254 subjects from 6 global collaborators. Sample metadata almost always included a de-identified subject ID, COVID-19 status, age in years and sex. Where available, HLA class I and class II types were taken from metadata supplied by the sample provider and were not determined by assay-based typing.

A remark on this clone: Its target antigen remains unknown. No much larger clone is present one base from it, and per-base qualities are unavailable.

Taken from cysteine to phenylalanine, the CDR3 has 16 residues. This entry keeps only the CDR3 DNA: 48 bases, framed from base 1. V is clipped by 0 bases and J by 4 bases, and the sequence between their germline boundaries is 13 bases long. The germline V gene specifies LGHNA as CDR1 and YNFKEQ as CDR2. TCRbeta CDR3 regions were amplified from genomic DNA by means of the immunoSEQ Assay, a bias-controlled multiplex PCR. The study's own analysis went as follows. The number of nucleated cells in each sample was estimated from the amplification of reference gene primers within the assay. To quantify the absolute abundance of each unique TCRbeta CDR3 rearrangement, sequence reads were collapsed and filtered. For each sample, productive Simpson clonality was calculated as the square root of Simpson's diversity index across productive rearrangements. In its TCRdb copy, this immuneACCESS table keeps in-frame sequences only and misses some clones. Where compared with another copy, unresolved V genes explain less than half of these, and the others have no known cause. From that table come the V and J calls and clone size; the DNA was used to work out D and trimming. The sample table lists around 260,000 clones, approximately 86% of them with a count of one. Almost 2% of the sample lies in the top ten.

Results and caveats for the whole study, not just this receptor: Clinical and demographic metadata were provided uncurated, with the amount varying by source and participant.

The collaborating institutions used their own protocols to collect whole blood in K2EDTA tubes. For TCRbeta analysis, collaborators shipped samples as frozen whole blood, isolated PBMCs, or DNA extracted from either of those sample types. The sequencing input was peripheral blood. The receptor's source is a man between 25 and 39 years old with active or convalescent COVID-19. The V and J segments used are TRBV4-2 and TRBJ1-3, with the D gene uncertain. CDR3 sequence: CASSQDTPGTGNTIYF. Here is the DNA: TGTGCCAGCAGCCAAGATACTCCGGGTACCGGAAACACCATATATTTT.